Following are 17 T cell receptor beta chains from one sample sequenced in a study of blood T cells in healthy people across ages. A J-beta primer mix and a sample-barcoded 5' primer were used in a second PCR of about 7 to 12 cycles. TCRdb fed the 5' RACE reads into MiXCR, producing one record per CDR3 protein. The table shows 720,000 or so distinct CDR3 sequences, with 35% to 50% occurring only once. The sequencing sample was made of blood. All receptors derive from an elderly man in good health.

The chain employs TRBV5-1 and TRBJ1-5; 9 bases line up with TRBD1. Germline CDR1 reads SGHRS; CDR2 reads YFSETQ. Losses at the gene ends were 0 bases for V and 7 bases for J; bases not matched to a gene: 5. The CDR3 loop spans 15 amino acids. The CDR3 bases are TGCGCCAGCAGCTTGGGGACAGGGGCCCGGCAGCCCCAGCATTTT. This gives the protein CASSLGTGARQPQHF.

This chain links TRBV7-9 with TRBJ1-1, with a weak D call TRBD1 (6 bases). This CDR3 is built from 14 residues. The germline V and J ends were trimmed by 5 bases and 4 bases, with 14 bases remaining between them. Germline lookup yields CDR1 SEHNR and CDR2 FQNEAQ (reference sequence). CDR3 sequence (DNA): TGTGCCAGCAGCAGGGGGGGGGCGTCCACTGAAGCTTTCTTT. It encodes CASSRGGASTEAFF.

The sample holds many counts of this clonotype. The chain combines TRBV12-3 or TRBV12-4 with TRBJ2-3; TRBD1 is a possible D gene (7 bases). Trimming took 2 bases from V and 4 from J, leaving 13 bases between them. This CDR3 region has 15 residues. CDR3 in DNA: TGTGCCAGCAGTTTAACAGGGGAGGTTTCAGATACGCAGTATTTT. Amino acids: CASSLTGEVSDTQYF.

On this clonotype itself: A read error may account for a junction end that differs from germline. V gene TRBV5-4 combines with J gene TRBJ2-3, with no clear D. The CDR3 is 11 residues long. The germline gives CDR1 SGHNT, CDR2 YYREEE (reference sequence). The CDR3 loop is CASVEADTRYF. The DNA of the CDR3 is TGTGCCAGCGTAGAGGCAGATACGCGGTATTTT.

The V and J genes are TRBV20-1 and TRBJ2-1, with 9 bases that match TRBD1. Trimming at V came to 1 base and at J to 4 bases, leaving 11 bases not matched to a gene. Germline-derived CDR1 and CDR2 are DFQATT and SNEGSKA (reference sequence). CDR3 length: 17 residues. The CDR3 reads CSARVPPTGGKYNEQFF. CDR3 coding DNA: TGCAGTGCTAGAGTTCCCCCGACAGGGGGAAAATACAATGAGCAGTTCTTC.

The chain uses TRBV20-1 and TRBJ2-1; 7 bases match TRBD2. The DNA end favors TRBJ2-7, so the J call may be wrong. From germline, CDR1 is DFQATT and CDR2 SNEGSKA (reference sequence). The CDR3 spans 15 residues. The DNA of the CDR3 is TGCAGTGCTACCCCCGGGACTACGGACTACAATGAGCAGTACTTC. Amino acid sequence: CSATPGTTDYNEQYF.

The V and J genes are TRBV20-1 and TRBJ2-7; D uncertain. CDR1 is DFQATT, CDR2 SNEGSKA, per germline (reference sequence). CDR3 length: 11 residues. V was pared by 0 bases and J by 12 bases, with 12 bases between. CDR3 sequence: CSARDSAMGYF. The CDR3 bases are TGCAGTGCTAGAGATAGTGCCATGGGGTACTTC.

This chain links TRBV7-2 with TRBJ2-7; 7 bases match TRBD1. The germline V gene encodes CDR1 SGHTA and CDR2 FQGNSA. The CDR3 is made up of 14 amino acids. The V gene end was trimmed by 2 bases and the J gene end by 4 bases; junction bases not matched to a gene: 5. This CDR3 is CASSLPHRGYEQYF. In nucleotides, the CDR3 is TGTGCCAGCAGCTTACCACACAGGGGTTACGAGCAGTACTTC. The complete variable domain, with remaining parts taken from reference TRBV7-2 and TRBJ2-7, reads GAGVSQSPSNKVTEKGKDVELRCDPISGHTALYWYRQSLGQGLEFLIYFQGNSAPDKSGLPSDRFSAERTGGSVSTLTIQRTQQEDSAVYLCASSLPHRGYEQYFGPGTRLTVT.

This clonotype was picked up a small number of times. V is TRBV27 and J is TRBJ2-5; TRBD1 agrees at 8 bases. CDR1 and CDR2 from the germline V gene are MNHEY and SMNVEV (reference sequence). J gave up 3 bases and V 7 bases, and 19 bases lay outside the gene matches. The CDR3 is 18 residues long. As DNA, the CDR3 is TGTGCCAGCACAAACCGGGGGACAGGCTCCACAATAAAAGAGACCCAGTACTTC. Translating gives CASTNRGTGSTIKETQYF.

This clonotype was seen a handful of times. The rearrangement joins TRBV7-2 to TRBJ2-4, with D perhaps being TRBD1 or TRBD2 (6 bases each). Trimming shortened V by 5 bases and J by 0 bases, and 14 bases separated the two germline ends. This CDR3 contains 16 residues. Germline values: CDR1 SGHTA, CDR2 FQGNSA. This CDR3 reads CASSLGGLAAKNIQYF. In DNA form, the CDR3 reads TGTGCCAGCAGCCTAGGGGGGTTGGCAGCCAAAAACATTCAGTACTTC.

The chain links TRBV7-2 to TRBJ2-7; D is undetermined. Germline CDR1 SGHTA, CDR2 FQGNSA. The ends were cut back, 2 bases at V and 6 bases at J, with 11 bases in the middle. This CDR3 has 13 amino acids. The CDR3 DNA follows: TGTGCCAGCAGCTTACAGACACCGGTCGAGCAGTACTTC. Amino acids: CASSLQTPVEQYF.

This clonotype was seen a handful of times. The rearrangement uses TRBV15 and TRBJ2-5; 8 bases map to TRBD2. Germline CDR1 is LNHNV and CDR2 is YYDKDF (reference sequence). V lost 0 bases to trimming and J lost 4 bases; unmatched junction nucleotides: 7. The CDR3 sequence is 16 residues long. The CDR3 loop is CATSRDRSGGRETQYF. DNA of the CDR3: TGTGCCACCAGCAGAGATCGTTCGGGGGGGCGAGAGACCCAGTACTTC.

A few counts support this clonotype. V gene TRBV27 combines with J gene TRBJ2-3; D not certain. Germline V gives CDR1 MNHEY, CDR2 SMNVEV (reference sequence). Trimming pared 10 bases from V and 1 base from J, leaving 12 bases between. CDR3 length: 13 residues. The CDR3 region is CATSFSGTDTQYF. The DNA for the CDR3 is TGTGCCACTTCCTTCAGCGGCACAGATACGCAGTATTTT.

This clonotype was seen more than once but under ten times. The chain uses TRBV7-2 and TRBJ2-3; 13 bases are shared with TRBD2. In germline, CDR1 is SGHTA, CDR2 FQGNSA. Trimming cost V 5 bases and J 11 bases; bases outside gene matches: 13. The CDR3 totals 16 residues. Here the CDR3 reads CASSLAPTSGGALQYF. CDR3 in DNA: TGTGCCAGCAGCCTCGCCCCTACTAGCGGGGGGGCATTGCAGTATTTT. Full variable domain (remainder filled in from reference TRBV7-2 and TRBJ2-3): GAGVSQSPSNKVTEKGKDVELRCDPISGHTALYWYRQSLGQGLEFLIYFQGNSAPDKSGLPSDRFSAERTGGSVSTLTIQRTQQEDSAVYLCASSLAPTSGGALQYFGPGTRLTVL.

The chain has TRBV20-1 and TRBJ1-2; D not certain. Germline V gene data show CDR1 as DFQATT and CDR2 as SNEGSKA (reference sequence). The V and J ends lost 3 bases and 0 bases respectively, with 14 bases between them. There are 15 residues in the CDR3. The CDR3 is CSASPRHASNYGYTF. The CDR3 region has the DNA TGCAGTGCTAGTCCCAGACACGCATCTAACTATGGCTACACCTTC.

This clonotype turned up a few times. This sequence joins TRBV6-2 or TRBV6-3 and TRBJ2-7; D is tentatively TRBD1 or TRBD2 (6 bases each). The germline gives CDR1 MNHEY, CDR2 SVGEGT. This CDR3 spans 17 amino acids. V was trimmed by 7 bases and J by 3 bases, leaving 25 bases between them. The CDR3 is CASTEGPGRGAGYEQYF. In DNA form, the CDR3 reads TGTGCCAGCACCGAGGGACCTGGCAGGGGAGCGGGCTACGAGCAGTACTTC.

This sequence joins TRBV6-2 or TRBV6-3 and TRBJ1-5; D unresolved. With 0 bases removed from V and 0 bases from J, the gap between germline ends came to 6 bases. CDR1 and CDR2 (germline): MNHEY, SVGEGT. There are 15 residues in the CDR3. The CDR3: CASSYSANSNQPQHF. CDR3 bases: TGTGCCAGCAGTTACTCTGCGAATAGCAATCAGCCCCAGCATTTT.